The 21 T cell receptor beta chains listed next were all sequenced from one sample in a study of blood T cell repertoires in COVID-19 (dated by TCRdb to the early 2020s). Library creation used the immunoSEQ multiplex PCR assay. As stored in TCRdb, this immuneACCESS dataset retains in-frame rearrangements with V and J assigned. A fraction of the clones does not appear; measured against another copy, unresolved V genes explain less than half of the discrepancy, and the remainder lacks a known reason. This sample has 100,000 to 150,000 clones in its table, and 78% of those were observed once. About 2.5% of the sample goes to the ten largest clones. The sequenced sample consisted of peripheral blood. These receptors originate from a man between 65 and 80 years old with acute or convalescent COVID-19.

This chain links TRBV28 with TRBJ2-7; 7 bases agree with TRBD1. CDR3 length: 15 amino acids. Unmatched junction bases numbered 10, after V lost 5 bases and J lost 3 bases. The V gene's germline CDR1 is MDHEN and CDR2 SYDVKM. CDR3 DNA sequence: TGTGCCAGCAGTCCCCCGAACAGGGGTAACTACGAGCAGTACTTC. It translates to CASSPPNRGNYEQYF.

The V and J genes are TRBV5-6 and TRBJ2-7, with TRBD1 matching 11 bases. CDR3 length equals 15 residues. From germline, CDR1 is SGHDT and CDR2 YYEEEE. J gave up 3 bases and V 0 bases, and 2 bases lay outside the gene matches. CDR3 residues: CASSLVGTGGYEQYF. CDR3 nucleotide sequence: TGTGCCAGCAGCTTGGTCGGGACAGGGGGCTACGAGCAGTACTTC. Supplemented by reference TRBV5-6 and TRBJ2-7, the full variable domain reads DAGVTQSPTHLIKTRGQQVTLRCSPKSGHDTVSWYQQALGQGPQFIFQYYEEEERQRGNFPDRFSGHQFPNYSSELNVNALLLGDSALYLCASSLVGTGGYEQYFGPGTRLTVT.

V gene TRBV11-3 combines with J gene TRBJ1-6; perhaps TRBD1 as D (6 bases). Between the trimmed V and J ends, which lost 1 base and 4 bases, there was a span of 14 bases. Germline lookup yields CDR1 SGHNT and CDR2 YENEEA. The CDR3 extends over 17 amino acids. The CDR3 DNA sequence: TGTGCCAGCAGCTTAGTCGGGGGGGCATCATATAATTCACCCCTCCACTTT. It is translated as CASSLVGGASYNSPLHF.

V gene TRBV7-2 combines with J gene TRBJ1-1; 9 bases line up with TRBD1. This CDR3 has 14 residues. Per the germline V gene, CDR1 is SGHTA and CDR2 is FQGNSA. Unmatched junction bases numbered 4, after V lost 5 bases and J lost 3 bases. CDR3 amino acids: CASSRDRVHTEAFF. CDR3 in DNA: TGTGCCAGCAGCCGGGACAGGGTCCACACTGAAGCTTTCTTT. The whole variable domain, remainder taken from reference TRBV7-2 and TRBJ1-1, is GAGVSQSPSNKVTEKGKDVELRCDPISGHTALYWYRQSLGQGLEFLIYFQGNSAPDKSGLPSDRFSAERTGGSVSTLTIQRTQQEDSAVYLCASSRDRVHTEAFFGQGTRLTVV.

The V and J genes are TRBV19 and TRBJ2-5; possible D gene TRBD1, 6 bases. Trimming removed 4 bases from V and 1 base from J, with 10 bases in between. This CDR3 is built from 14 residues. In germline, CDR1 is LNHDA, CDR2 SQIVND (reference sequence). The CDR3 region has the DNA TGTGCCAGTAGTAACCTCAGGGGCCAAGAGACCCAGTACTTC. Protein product: CASSNLRGQETQYF.

The chain links TRBV7-2 to TRBJ1-4; 8 bases are a match to TRBD1. The germline V gene encodes CDR1 SGHTA and CDR2 FQGNSA. The CDR3 totals 14 residues. V shed 5 bases and J 6 bases; nucleotides not matched to a gene: 5. CDR3 in DNA: TGTGCCAGCAGCGAACAGGGGGGTTATGAAAAACTGTTTTTT. This codes for CASSEQGGYEKLFF. The whole variable domain, remainder taken from reference TRBV7-2 and TRBJ1-4, is GAGVSQSPSNKVTEKGKDVELRCDPISGHTALYWYRQSLGQGLEFLIYFQGNSAPDKSGLPSDRFSAERTGGSVSTLTIQRTQQEDSAVYLCASSEQGGYEKLFFGSGTQLSVL.

V and J are TRBV5-6 and TRBJ1-2; 7 bases align to TRBD1. The CDR3 extends over 14 amino acids. Germline V gene lookup returns CDR1 SGHDT and CDR2 YYEEEE. V lost 0 bases and J lost 6; bases outside the gene matches: 5. CDR3 protein: CASSLGDRVNGYTF. Written as DNA, the CDR3 is TGTGCCAGCAGCTTGGGAGACAGGGTTAATGGCTACACCTTC.

This clone was seen a few times. The V and J genes are TRBV24-1 and TRBJ1-5, with D possibly matching TRBD1 (6 bases). With 4 bases removed from V and 5 bases from J, the gap between germline ends came to 17 bases. The CDR3 covers 16 residues. Germline V gene data show CDR1 as KGHDR and CDR2 as SFDVKD. CDR3 DNA: TGTGCCACCAGTGACTCCCGACAGGCATCGGATCAGCCCCAGCATTTT. Residues: CATSDSRQASDQPQHF.

This clone was seen once. The rearrangement joins TRBV5-4 to TRBJ2-2; D possibly corresponds to TRBD2 (5 bases). Per germline, CDR1 SGHNT and CDR2 YYREEE (reference sequence). Trimming stripped 1 base from V and 6 bases from J, with 10 bases between. CDR3 size: 14 residues. The CDR3 sequence: CASSLYERAGELFF. The CDR3 bases are TGTGCCAGCAGCTTGTATGAGAGGGCCGGGGAGCTGTTTTTT. Based on the CDR3 plus reference TRBV5-4 and TRBJ2-2, the full variable domain is ETGVTQSPTHLIKTRGQQVTLRCSSQSGHNTVSWYQQALGQGPQFIFQYYREEENGRGNFPPRFSGLQFPNYSSELNVNALELDDSALYLCASSLYERAGELFFGEGSRLTVL.

The chain carries TRBV27 and TRBJ1-1; possibly TRBD1 for D (5 bases). CDR1 and CDR2 from the germline V gene are MNHEY and SMNVEV (reference sequence). The CDR3 has 13 amino acids. Between the trimmed V and J ends, which lost 8 bases and 3 bases, there was a span of 13 bases. The DNA of the CDR3 is TGTGCCAGCGGTCGGGGGTGGGACACTGAAGCTTTCTTT. Its protein is CASGRGWDTEAFF.

The genes are TRBV10-3 and TRBJ2-7; the D gene is possibly TRBD1 (6 bases). The CDR3 has 15 residues. Germline CDR1 is ENHRY and CDR2 is SYGVKD. V gave up 5 bases and J gave up 2 bases, with 16 bases separating them. As DNA, the CDR3 is TGTGCCATCAGTTCCGGGACAACTACCCCCTACGAGCAGTACTTC. It translates to CAISSGTTTPYEQYF.

J is TRBJ2-3 and V is TRBV7-3; D possibly corresponds to TRBD1 (6 bases). The ends were cut back, 2 bases at V and 5 bases at J, with 11 bases in the middle. Germline-derived CDR1 and CDR2 are SGHTA and FQGTGA. The length of the CDR3 is 14 residues. This chain's CDR3 is CASSLAGERDTQYF. For the CDR3, the DNA is TGTGCCAGCAGCTTAGCAGGGGAAAGAGATACGCAGTATTTT.

The genes are TRBV5-4 and TRBJ1-1; 7 nucleotides align to TRBD1. Losses at the gene ends were 5 bases for V and 6 bases for J; bases not matched to a gene: 10. CDR3 length equals 14 residues. The germline V gene encodes CDR1 SGHNT and CDR2 YYREEE (reference sequence). The CDR3 sequence: CASSLPGQIAEAFF. The CDR3 DNA follows: TGTGCCAGCAGTCTTCCGGGACAGATAGCTGAAGCTTTCTTT.

The rearrangement joins TRBV5-1 to TRBJ2-3, with 7 bases aligning to TRBD2. With 6 bases clipped from V and 3 bases from J, the junction kept 10 bases outside the gene matches. Germline CDR1 is SGHRS and CDR2 is YFSETQ. This CDR3 spans 15 amino acids. The CDR3 DNA reads as TGCGCCAGCACTAGGGACTACCGTGCGACAGATACGCAGTATTTT. Its translation is CASTRDYRATDTQYF.

The gene calls are TRBV25-1 and TRBJ1-4; 9 positions match TRBD1. The CDR3 contains 15 residues. Germline assignment: CDR1 MGHDK and CDR2 SYGVNS. V dropped 3 bases and J dropped 6; count of bases not matched to a gene: 5. This chain's CDR3 is CASSDTGTGHEKLFF. As DNA, the CDR3 is TGTGCCAGCAGTGACACCGGGACAGGGCATGAAAAACTGTTTTTT.

A few counts support this clone. This rearrangement joins TRBV10-3 to TRBJ2-3; 10 nucleotides match TRBD2. Germline V gene data show CDR1 as ENHRY and CDR2 as SYGVKD. With 7 bases clipped from V and 0 bases from J, the junction kept 7 bases outside the gene matches. The CDR3 contains 16 residues. Here the CDR3 reads CAIKTASGGSTDTQYF. CDR3 sequence (DNA): TGTGCCATCAAGACGGCTAGCGGGGGCAGCACAGATACGCAGTATTTT.

The count of this clone is one. The chain has TRBV4-2 and TRBJ2-1; D possibly corresponds to TRBD1 (6 bases). CDR1 and CDR2 from the germline V gene are LGHNA and YNFKEQ. The CDR3 covers 17 residues. Trimming removed 1 base from V and 7 bases from J, with 20 bases in between. The CDR3 DNA sequence: TGTGCCAGCAGCCAAGGAAGAAATTGGGGGCGAGGAAATGAGCAGTTCTTC. This sequence encodes CASSQGRNWGRGNEQFF.

This clone was counted once. The chain carries TRBV6-2 or TRBV6-3 and TRBJ2-3, with D tentatively TRBD2 (5 bases). Germline lookup yields CDR1 MNHEY and CDR2 SVGEGT. CDR3 length: 15 amino acids. The V end was cut by 2 bases, the J end by 1 base, with 10 bases between. CDR3 residues: CASSYGRARTDTQYF. DNA of the CDR3: TGTGCCAGCAGTTACGGGCGGGCCCGCACAGATACGCAGTATTTT.

J is TRBJ2-2 and V is TRBV6-2 or TRBV6-3, with 8 bases that match TRBD1. With V trimmed by 3 bases and J by 6 bases, 6 bases remained unmatched. This CDR3 comprises 15 residues. Germline V CDR1 and CDR2: MNHEY, SVGEGT. The CDR3 DNA follows: TGTGCCAGCAGTTATCTCAGGGGGCGCGCCGGGGAGCTGTTTTTT. Amino acids: CASSYLRGRAGELFF.

This clone appeared a single time. This chain links TRBV9 with TRBJ2-3; maybe TRBD1 (6 bases). This CDR3 comprises 17 residues. Germline V gene data show CDR1 as SGDLS and CDR2 as YYNGEE. With 3 bases removed from V and 2 bases from J, the gap between germline ends came to 19 bases. In DNA, the CDR3 is TGTGCCAGCAGCGCGGTAGGGGCAGGGGCCTCCACAGATACGCAGTATTTT. Amino acid sequence: CASSAVGAGASTDTQYF.

Only one count was recorded for this clone. V is TRBV10-3 and J is TRBJ1-3; 11 bases fit TRBD1. This CDR3 spans 16 amino acids. CDR1 ENHRY and CDR2 SYGVKD come from the germline V gene. V lost 4 bases to trimming and J lost 3 bases; unmatched junction nucleotides: 5. The CDR3 spells CAISVGQGEIGNTIYF. CDR3 coding DNA: TGTGCCATCAGTGTGGGACAGGGGGAAATTGGAAACACCATATATTTT.